This T cell receptor (beta chain) was documented in a study of CD8 T cells in Susac syndrome. Comment on this clonotype: Its antigen is currently unknown.

TEMRA cells were FACS-enriched, unlike CD8+ and CD4+ T cells, which were negatively isolated. About 0.5 to 1 ug RNA was reverse transcribed with random hexamers. TCRdb analysed the immunoSEQ multiplex PCR reads with MiXCR anew, one entry per CDR3 protein. The table includes some 130,000 distinct CDR3 sequences, approximately 90% detected once. Regarding the study as a whole: It was acknowledged in the study that the number of individuals who were included in its TCR sequencing and HLA analysis was relatively small.

The sample was CD8+ T cells from PBMCs. The receptor comes from a human donor with multiple sclerosis.

The CDR3: CAWSVQSGFRTGELFF. DNA of the CDR3: TGTGCCTGGAGTGTACAGTCGGGCTTCCGCACCGGGGAGCTGTTTTTT. V gene TRBV30 combines with J gene TRBJ2-2; D unclear. The CDR3 runs to 16 residues. The germline CDR1 and CDR2 sequences are GTSNPN and SVGIG (reference sequence). V was shortened by 0 bases and J by 4 bases, with 15 bases between the two germline ends.